A selection of T cell receptor beta chains follows, all from one sample in a study of naive and memory T cell subsets. TCRdb itself ran the 5' RACE reads through MiXCR, one entry per CDR3 protein. This table has more than 50,000 distinct CDR3 sequences, approximately 8% appearing once. The source of these receptors is a female donor in good health. Both conserved end residues are trimmed from each CDR3. Not all rows give a size; the values are once, few, many and, for expanded clones, a class.

clone size | V gene | CDR3 protein
NA | TRBV3-1 | ASNRDDRGFLQF
few | TRBV20-1 | SARDAGRSSNTGELF
NA | TRBV20-1 | SARAGPSYEQY
few | TRBV6-5 | ASKKLTATYEQY
NA | TRBV27 | ASSLSIMGEAMDYNEQF
NA | TRBV7-2 | ASSTGEDEQF
many | TRBV7-8 | ASSPVPGLSTDTQY
few | TRBV6-4 | AIPPCTSGGLTYNEQF
few | TRBV6-5 | ASTRLAGETQY
few | TRBV28 | ASCGNRTGWRHTEAF
few | TRBV5-4 | ASSLESPGQGEY
NA | TRBV19 | ATKMGTGATEAF
few | TRBV27 | ASSLDPRDKQETQY
medium-sized | TRBV24-1 | ATSGQGNEQF
few | TRBV27 | ASSWGYEQF
NA | TRBV4-1 | ASSQLTGDNEQF
many | TRBV30 | AWSMRGIIAEAF
few | TRBV30 | AWNRGAGTEAF
few | TRBV5-4 | ASSYKGSGRAVYEQF
few | TRBV7-3 | ASSLTGAGANTGELF
few | TRBV6-5 | ASSQQGSAPQETQY
NA | TRBV11-3 | ASSFGVAPQETQY
few | TRBV20-1 | SATSGRGADTQY
few | TRBV6-1 | ASRGTGGNYGYT
NA | TRBV7-3 | ASTRDRDSYGEAF
NA | TRBV18 | ASSPTRRQGGNQPQH
NA | TRBV29-1 | SVYSAASTDTQY
many | TRBV19 | ASSIGTYNEQF
many | TRBV18 | ASSAQGYTEAF
few | TRBV4-1 | ASSQETGPREQY
NA | TRBV2 | ASSGVITSYNEQF
NA | TRBV7-2 | ASSLAGGGTNTGELF
few | TRBV6-4 | ASSDEQGSTDTQY